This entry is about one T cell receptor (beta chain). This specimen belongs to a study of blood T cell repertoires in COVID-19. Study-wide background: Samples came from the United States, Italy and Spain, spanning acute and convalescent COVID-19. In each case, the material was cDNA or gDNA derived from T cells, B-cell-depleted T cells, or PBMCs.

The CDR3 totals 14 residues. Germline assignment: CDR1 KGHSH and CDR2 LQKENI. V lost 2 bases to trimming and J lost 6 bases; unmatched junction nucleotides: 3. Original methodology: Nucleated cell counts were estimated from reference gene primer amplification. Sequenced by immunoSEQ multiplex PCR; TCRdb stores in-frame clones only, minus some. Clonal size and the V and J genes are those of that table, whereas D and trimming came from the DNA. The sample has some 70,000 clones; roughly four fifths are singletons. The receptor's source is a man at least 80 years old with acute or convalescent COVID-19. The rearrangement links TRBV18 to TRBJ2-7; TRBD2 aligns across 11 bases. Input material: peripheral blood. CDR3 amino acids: CASSPGLAGFEQYF. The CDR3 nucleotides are TGTGCCAGCTCACCAGGACTAGCGGGCTTCGAGCAGTACTTC.